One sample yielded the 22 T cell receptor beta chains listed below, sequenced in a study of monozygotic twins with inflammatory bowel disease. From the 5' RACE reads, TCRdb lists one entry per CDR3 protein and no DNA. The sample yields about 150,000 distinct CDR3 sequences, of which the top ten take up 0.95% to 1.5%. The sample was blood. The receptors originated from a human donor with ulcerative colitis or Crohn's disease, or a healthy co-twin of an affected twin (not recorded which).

The CDR3 is CASSPWDSLYEQYF. This sequence joins TRBV5-1 and TRBJ2-7; TCRdb gives TRBD1 as the D gene, but with no DNA this cannot be confirmed. Germline V gene data show CDR1 as SGHRS and CDR2 as YFSETQ. The CDR3 spans 14 residues.

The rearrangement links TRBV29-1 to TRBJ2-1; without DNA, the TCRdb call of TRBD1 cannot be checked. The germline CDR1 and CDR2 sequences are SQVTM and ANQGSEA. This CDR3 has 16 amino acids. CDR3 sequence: CSVESFGAPLYNEQFF.

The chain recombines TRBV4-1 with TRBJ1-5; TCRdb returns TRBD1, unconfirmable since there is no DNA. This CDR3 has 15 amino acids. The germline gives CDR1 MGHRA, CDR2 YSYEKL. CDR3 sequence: CASSQVQGSNQPQHF.

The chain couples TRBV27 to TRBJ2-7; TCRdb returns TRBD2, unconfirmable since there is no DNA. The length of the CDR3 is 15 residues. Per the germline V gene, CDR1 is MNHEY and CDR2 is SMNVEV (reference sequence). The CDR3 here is CASSQTASEYYEQYF.

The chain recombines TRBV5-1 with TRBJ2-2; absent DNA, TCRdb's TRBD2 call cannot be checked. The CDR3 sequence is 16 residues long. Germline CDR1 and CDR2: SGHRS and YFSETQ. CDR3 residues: CASSYGWTARSGELFF.

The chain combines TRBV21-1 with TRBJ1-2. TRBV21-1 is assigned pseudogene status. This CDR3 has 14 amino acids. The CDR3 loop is CASSPSEGSYGYTF.

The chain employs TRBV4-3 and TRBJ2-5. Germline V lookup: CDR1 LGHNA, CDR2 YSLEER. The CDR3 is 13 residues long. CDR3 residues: CASSQGIQETQYF.

CDR3: CSAPLAGGHGELFF. This chain links TRBV20-1 with TRBJ2-2; there is no DNA to check the TCRdb D call of TRBD2. Germline V gene lookup returns CDR1 DFQATT and CDR2 SNEGSKA (reference sequence). The CDR3 totals 14 residues.

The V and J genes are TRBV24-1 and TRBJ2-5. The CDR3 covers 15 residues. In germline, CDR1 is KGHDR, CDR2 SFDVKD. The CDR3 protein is CATSVTDAYQETQYF.

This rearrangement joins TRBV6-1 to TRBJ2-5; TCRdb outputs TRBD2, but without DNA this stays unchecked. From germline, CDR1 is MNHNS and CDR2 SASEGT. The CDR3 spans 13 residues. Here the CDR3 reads CASRLAGKETQYF.

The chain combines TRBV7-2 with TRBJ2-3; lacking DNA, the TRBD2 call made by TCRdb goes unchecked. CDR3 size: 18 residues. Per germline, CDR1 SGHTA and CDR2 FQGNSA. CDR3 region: CASSLARAATTSTDTQYF. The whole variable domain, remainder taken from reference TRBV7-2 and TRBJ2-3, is GAGVSQSPSNKVTEKGKDVELRCDPISGHTALYWYRQSLGQGLEFLIYFQGNSAPDKSGLPSDRFSAERTGGSVSTLTIQRTQQEDSAVYLCASSLARAATTSTDTQYFGPGTRLTVL.

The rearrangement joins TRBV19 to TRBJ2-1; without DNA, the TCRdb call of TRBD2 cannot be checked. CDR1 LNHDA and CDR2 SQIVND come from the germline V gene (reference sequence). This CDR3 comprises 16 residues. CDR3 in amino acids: CASSTYLGLAGNEQFF.

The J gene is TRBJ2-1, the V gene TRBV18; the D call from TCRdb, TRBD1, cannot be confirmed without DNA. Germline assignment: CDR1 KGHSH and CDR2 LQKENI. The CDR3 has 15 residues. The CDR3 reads CASSPGGLGYNEQFF.

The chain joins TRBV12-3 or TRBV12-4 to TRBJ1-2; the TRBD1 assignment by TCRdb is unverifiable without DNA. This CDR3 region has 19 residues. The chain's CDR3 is CASSFLGPGQLTLRYGYTF.

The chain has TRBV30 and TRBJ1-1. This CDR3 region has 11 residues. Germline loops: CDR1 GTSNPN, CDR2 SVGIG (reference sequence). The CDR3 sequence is CAWVGEAEAFF. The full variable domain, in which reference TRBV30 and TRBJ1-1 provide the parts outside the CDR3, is SQTIHQWPATLVQPVGSPLSLECTVEGTSNPNLYWYRQAAGRGLQLLFYSVGIGQISSEVPQNLSASRPQDRQFILSSKKLLLSDSGFYLCAWVGEAEAFFGQGTRLTVV.

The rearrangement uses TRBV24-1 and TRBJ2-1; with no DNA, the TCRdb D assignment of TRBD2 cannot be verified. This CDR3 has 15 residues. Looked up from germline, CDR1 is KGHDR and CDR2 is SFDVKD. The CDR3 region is CATSEIGTSGSEQFF.

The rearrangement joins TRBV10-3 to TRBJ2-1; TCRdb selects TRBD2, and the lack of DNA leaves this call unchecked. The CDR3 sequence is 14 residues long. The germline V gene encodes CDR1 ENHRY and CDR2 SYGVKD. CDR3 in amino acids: CAISELETSFEQFF.

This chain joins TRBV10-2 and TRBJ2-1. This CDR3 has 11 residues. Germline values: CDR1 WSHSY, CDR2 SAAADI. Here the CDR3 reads CASSQFNEQFF.

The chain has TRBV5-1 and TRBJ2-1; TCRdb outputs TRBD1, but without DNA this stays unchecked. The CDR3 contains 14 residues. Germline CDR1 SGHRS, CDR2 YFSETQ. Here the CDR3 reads CASTRTGGNNEQFF. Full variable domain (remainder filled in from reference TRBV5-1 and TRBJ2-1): KAGVTQTPRYLIKTRGQQVTLSCSPISGHRSVSWYQQTPGQGLQFLFEYFSETQRNKGNFPGRFSGRQFSNSRSEMNVSTLELGDSALYLCASTRTGGNNEQFFGPGTRLTVL.

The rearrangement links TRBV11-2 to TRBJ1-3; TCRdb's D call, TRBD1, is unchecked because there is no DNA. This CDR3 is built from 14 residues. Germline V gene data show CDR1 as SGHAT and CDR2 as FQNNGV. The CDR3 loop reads CASSPTGTGNTIYF.

The CDR3 region is CASSPLGQSSYEQYF. The rearrangement joins TRBV5-1 to TRBJ2-7; TCRdb's D call of TRBD1 is untestable without DNA. Germline CDR1 SGHRS, CDR2 YFSETQ. The CDR3 runs 15 residues.

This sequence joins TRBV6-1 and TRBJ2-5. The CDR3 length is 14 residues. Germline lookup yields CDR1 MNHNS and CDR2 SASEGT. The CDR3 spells CASREVGYQETQYF.